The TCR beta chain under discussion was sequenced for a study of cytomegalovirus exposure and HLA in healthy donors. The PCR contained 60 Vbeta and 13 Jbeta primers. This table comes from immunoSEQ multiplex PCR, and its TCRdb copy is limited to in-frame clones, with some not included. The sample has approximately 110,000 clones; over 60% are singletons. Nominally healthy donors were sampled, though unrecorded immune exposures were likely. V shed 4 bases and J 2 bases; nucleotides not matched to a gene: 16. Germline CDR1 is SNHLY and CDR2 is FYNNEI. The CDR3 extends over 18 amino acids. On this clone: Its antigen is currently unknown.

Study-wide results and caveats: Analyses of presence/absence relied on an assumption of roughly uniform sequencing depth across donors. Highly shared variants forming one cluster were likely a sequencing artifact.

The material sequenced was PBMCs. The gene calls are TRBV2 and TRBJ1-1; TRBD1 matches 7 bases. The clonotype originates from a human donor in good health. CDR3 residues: CASSVSQEGGLGNTEAFF. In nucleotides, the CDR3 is TGTGCCAGCAGTGTGTCTCAGGAAGGGGGCCTAGGAAACACTGAAGCTTTCTTT.